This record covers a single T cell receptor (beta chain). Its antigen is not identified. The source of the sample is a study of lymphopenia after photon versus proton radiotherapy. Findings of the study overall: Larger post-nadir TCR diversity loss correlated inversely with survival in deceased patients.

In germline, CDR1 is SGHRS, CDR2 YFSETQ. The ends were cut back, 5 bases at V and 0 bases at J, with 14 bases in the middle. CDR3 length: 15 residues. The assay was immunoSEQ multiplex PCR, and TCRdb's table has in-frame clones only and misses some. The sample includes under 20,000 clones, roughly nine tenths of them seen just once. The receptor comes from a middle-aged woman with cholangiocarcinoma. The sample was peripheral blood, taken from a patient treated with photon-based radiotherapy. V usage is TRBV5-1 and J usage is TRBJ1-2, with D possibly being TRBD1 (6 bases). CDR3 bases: TGCGCCAGCAGAGCCCCGGGACAAGCTAACTATGGCTACACCTTC. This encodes CASRAPGQANYGYTF.